The sequence of this TCR beta chain was determined in a study of CDR3 diversity in severe acne. TCRdb re-derived calls from the PCR reads in MiXCR, one entry per CDR3 protein. The repertoire has over 85,000 distinct CDR3 sequences, roughly half of them found once; the top ten carry around an eighth. V was clipped by 5 bases and J by 4 bases, with 13 bases between them. CDR1 and CDR2 (germline): SEHNR, FQNEAQ (reference sequence). The CDR3 is 14 residues long. V gene TRBV7-9 combines with J gene TRBJ2-3; no reliable D call. Sequencing input: blood. This TCR derives from a male donor with acne. The CDR3 DNA follows: TGTGCCAGCAGCCGTCCGGGTAACGCAGATACGCAGTATTTT. Its protein product is CASSRPGNADTQYF.